What follows describes a single TCR beta chain. Method: immunoSEQ multiplex PCR; TCRdb's copy keeps in-frame clones and lacks some. The sample has some 340,000 clones; roughly 90% are singletons. This sample was included in a study of cytomegalovirus exposure and HLA in healthy donors. The ends were cut back, 4 bases at V and 0 bases at J, with 13 bases in the middle. Germline CDR1 is GTSNPN and CDR2 is SVGIG (reference sequence). CDR3 length: 14 amino acids. The chain couples TRBV30 to TRBJ2-7; D is tentatively TRBD1 or TRBD2 (6 bases each). What was sequenced was PBMCs. The receptor was isolated from a woman aged 25 to 39 in good health and CMV-seropositive. CDR3 residues: CAWMWGAGSYEQYF. The CDR3 region has the DNA TGTGCCTGGATGTGGGGGGCGGGCTCCTACGAGCAGTACTTC.